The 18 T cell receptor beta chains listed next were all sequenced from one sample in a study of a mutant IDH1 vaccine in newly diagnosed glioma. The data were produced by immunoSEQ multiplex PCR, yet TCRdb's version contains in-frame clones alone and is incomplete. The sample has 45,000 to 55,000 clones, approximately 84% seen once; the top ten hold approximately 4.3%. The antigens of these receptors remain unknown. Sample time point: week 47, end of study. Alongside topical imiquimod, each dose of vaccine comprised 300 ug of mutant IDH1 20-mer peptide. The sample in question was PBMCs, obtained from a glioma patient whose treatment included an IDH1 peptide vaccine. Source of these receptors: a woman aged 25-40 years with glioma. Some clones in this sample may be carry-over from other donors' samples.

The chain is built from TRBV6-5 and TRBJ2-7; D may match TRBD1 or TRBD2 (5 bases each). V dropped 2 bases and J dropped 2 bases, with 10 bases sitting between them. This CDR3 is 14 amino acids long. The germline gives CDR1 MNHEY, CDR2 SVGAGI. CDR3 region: CASSYGDGAYEQYF. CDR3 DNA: TGTGCCAGCAGTTACGGGGACGGAGCCTACGAGCAGTACTTC.

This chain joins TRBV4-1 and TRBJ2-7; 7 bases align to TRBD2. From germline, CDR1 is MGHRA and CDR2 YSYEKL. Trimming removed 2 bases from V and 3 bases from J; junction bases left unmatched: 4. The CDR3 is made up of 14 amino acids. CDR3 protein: CASSQLGTNYEQYF. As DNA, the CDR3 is TGCGCCAGCAGCCAACTCGGGACTAACTACGAGCAGTACTTC.

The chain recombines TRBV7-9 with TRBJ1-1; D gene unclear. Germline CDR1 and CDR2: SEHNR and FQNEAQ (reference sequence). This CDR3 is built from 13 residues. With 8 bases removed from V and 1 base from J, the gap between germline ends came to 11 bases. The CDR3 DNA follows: TGTGCCAGCGGTGGACGGGAGAACACTGAAGCTTTCTTT. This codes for CASGGRENTEAFF.

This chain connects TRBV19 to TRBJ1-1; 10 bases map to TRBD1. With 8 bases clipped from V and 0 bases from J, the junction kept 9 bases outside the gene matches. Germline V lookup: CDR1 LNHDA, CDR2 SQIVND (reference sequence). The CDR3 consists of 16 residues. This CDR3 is CASPGTGDNMNTEAFF. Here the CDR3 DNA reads TGTGCCAGTCCCGGGACAGGGGATAATATGAACACTGAAGCTTTCTTT.

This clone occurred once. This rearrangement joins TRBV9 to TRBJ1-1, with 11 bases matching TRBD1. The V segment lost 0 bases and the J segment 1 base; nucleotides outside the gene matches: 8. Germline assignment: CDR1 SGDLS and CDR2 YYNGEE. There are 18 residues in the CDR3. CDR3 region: CASSVGLGQGAPNTEAFF. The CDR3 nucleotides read TGTGCCAGCAGCGTAGGACTCGGACAGGGGGCTCCGAACACTGAAGCTTTCTTT.

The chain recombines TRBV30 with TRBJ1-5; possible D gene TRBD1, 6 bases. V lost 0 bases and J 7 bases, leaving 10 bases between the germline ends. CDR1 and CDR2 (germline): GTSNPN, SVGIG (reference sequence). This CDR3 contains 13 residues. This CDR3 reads CAWSVGQGQPQHF. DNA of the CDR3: TGTGCCTGGAGTGTGGGGCAGGGGCAGCCCCAGCATTTT.

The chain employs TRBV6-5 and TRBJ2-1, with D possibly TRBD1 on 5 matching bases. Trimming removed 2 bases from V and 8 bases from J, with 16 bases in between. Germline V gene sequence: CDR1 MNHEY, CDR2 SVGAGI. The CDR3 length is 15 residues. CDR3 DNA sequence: TGTGCCAGCAGTTACGAGTCAGGGCCCTATGATGAGCAGTTCTTC. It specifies CASSYESGPYDEQFF.

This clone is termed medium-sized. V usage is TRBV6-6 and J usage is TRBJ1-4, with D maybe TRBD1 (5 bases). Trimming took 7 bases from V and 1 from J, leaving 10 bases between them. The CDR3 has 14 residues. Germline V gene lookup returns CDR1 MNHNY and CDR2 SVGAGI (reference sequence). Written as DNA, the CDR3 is TGTGCCAGCACAATAACAGGAACTAATGAAAAACTGTTTTTT. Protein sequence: CASTITGTNEKLFF.

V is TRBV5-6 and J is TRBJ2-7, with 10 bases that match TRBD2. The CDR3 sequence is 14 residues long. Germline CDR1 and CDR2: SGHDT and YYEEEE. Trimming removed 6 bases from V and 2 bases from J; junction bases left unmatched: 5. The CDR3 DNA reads TGTGCCAGCACCGATAGCGGGAGGCCCTACGAGCAGTACTTC. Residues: CASTDSGRPYEQYF.

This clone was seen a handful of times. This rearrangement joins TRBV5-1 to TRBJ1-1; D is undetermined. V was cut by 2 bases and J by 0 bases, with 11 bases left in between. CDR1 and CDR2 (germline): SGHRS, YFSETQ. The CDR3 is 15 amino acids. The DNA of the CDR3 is TGCGCCAGCAGCTTTGAGACCCTGGTGAACACTGAAGCTTTCTTT. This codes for CASSFETLVNTEAFF.

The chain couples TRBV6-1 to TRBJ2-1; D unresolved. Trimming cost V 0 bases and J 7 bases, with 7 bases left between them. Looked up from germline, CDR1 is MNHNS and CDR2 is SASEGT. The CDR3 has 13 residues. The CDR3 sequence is CASSEAIPNEQFF. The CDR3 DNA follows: TGTGCCAGCAGTGAAGCAATACCAAATGAGCAGTTCTTC.

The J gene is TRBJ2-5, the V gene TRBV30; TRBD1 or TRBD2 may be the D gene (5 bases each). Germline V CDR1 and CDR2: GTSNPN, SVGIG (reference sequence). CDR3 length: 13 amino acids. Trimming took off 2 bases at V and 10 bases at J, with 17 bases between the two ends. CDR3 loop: CAWSPGTYPIQYF. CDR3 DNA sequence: TGTGCCTGGAGTCCCGGGACCTACCCGATCCAGTACTTC.

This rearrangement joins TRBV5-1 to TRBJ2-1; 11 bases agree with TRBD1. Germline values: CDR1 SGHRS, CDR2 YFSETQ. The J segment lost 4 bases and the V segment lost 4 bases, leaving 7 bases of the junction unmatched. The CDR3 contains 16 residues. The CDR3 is CASSTGTGGNYNEQFF. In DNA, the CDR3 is TGCGCCAGCAGCACCGGGACAGGGGGGAATTACAATGAGCAGTTCTTC.

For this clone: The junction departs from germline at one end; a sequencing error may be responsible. DNA of the CDR3: TGTGCCAGCAGCCTTGACTCCAACAATGAGCAGTTCTTC. It codes for CASSLDSNNEQFF. The chain links TRBV7-9 to TRBJ2-1; D gene unclear. CDR3 length: 13 residues. Germline CDR1 is SEHNR and CDR2 is FQNEAQ (reference sequence).

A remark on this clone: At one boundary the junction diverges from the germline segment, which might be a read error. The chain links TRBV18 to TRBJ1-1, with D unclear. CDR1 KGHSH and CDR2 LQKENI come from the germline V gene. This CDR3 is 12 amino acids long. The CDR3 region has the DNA TGTGCCAGCTCACCGAGGGCGGGAGATCTGATCTTT. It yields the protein CASSPRAGDLIF.

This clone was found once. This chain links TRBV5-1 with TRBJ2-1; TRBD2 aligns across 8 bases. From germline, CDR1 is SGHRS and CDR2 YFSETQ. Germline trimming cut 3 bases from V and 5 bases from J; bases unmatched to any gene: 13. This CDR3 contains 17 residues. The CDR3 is CASSSSGGRTQNNEQFF. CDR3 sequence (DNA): TGCGCCAGCAGCTCCTCCGGCGGGAGGACTCAGAACAATGAGCAGTTCTTC.

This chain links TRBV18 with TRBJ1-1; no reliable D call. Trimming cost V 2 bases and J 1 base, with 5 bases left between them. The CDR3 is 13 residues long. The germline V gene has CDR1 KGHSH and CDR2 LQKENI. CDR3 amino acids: CASSPTANTEAFF. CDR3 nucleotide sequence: TGTGCCAGCTCACCAACAGCGAACACTGAAGCTTTCTTT.

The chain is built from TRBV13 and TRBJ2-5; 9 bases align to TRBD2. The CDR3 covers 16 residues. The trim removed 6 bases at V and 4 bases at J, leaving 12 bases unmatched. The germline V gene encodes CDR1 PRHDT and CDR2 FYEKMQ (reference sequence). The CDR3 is CASSPRAGGRGETQYF. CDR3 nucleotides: TGTGCCAGCAGTCCCCGTGCAGGCGGGAGGGGAGAGACCCAGTACTTC.